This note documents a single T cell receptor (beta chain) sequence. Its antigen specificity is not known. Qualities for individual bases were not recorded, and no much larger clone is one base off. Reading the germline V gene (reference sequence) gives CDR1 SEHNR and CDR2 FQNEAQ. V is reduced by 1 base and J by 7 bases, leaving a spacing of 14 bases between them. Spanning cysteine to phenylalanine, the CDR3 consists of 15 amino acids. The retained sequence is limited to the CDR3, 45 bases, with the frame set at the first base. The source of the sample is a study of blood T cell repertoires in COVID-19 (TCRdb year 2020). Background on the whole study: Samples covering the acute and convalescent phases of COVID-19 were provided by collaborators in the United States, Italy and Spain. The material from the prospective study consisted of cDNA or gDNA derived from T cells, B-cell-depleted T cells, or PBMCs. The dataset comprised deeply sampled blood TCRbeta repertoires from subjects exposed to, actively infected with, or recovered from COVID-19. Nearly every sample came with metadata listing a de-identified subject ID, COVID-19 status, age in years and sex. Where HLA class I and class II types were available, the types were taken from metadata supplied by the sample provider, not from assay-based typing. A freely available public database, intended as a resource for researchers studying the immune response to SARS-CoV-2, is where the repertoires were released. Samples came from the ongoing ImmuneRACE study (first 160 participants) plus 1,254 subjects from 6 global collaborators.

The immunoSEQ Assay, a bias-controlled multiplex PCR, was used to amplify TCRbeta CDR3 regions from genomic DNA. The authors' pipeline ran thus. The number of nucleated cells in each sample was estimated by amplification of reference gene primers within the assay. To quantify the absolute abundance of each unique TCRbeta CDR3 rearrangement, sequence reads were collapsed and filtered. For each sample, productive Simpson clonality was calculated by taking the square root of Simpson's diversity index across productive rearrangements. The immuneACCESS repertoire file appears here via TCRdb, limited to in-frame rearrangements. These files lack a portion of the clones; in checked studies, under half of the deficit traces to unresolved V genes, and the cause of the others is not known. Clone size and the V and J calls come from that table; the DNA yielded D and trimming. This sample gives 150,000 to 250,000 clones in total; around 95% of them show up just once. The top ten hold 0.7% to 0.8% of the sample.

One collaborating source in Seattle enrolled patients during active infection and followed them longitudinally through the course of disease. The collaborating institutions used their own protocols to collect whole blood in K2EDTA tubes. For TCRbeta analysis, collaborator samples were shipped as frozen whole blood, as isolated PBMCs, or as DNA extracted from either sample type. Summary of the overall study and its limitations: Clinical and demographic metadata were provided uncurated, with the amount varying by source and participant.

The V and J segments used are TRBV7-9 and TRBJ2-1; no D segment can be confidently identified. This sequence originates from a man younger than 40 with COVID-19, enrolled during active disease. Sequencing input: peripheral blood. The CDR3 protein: CASSLGAPDGNEQFF. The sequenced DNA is TGTGCCAGCAGCTTAGGGGCTCCTGACGGTAATGAGCAGTTCTTC.